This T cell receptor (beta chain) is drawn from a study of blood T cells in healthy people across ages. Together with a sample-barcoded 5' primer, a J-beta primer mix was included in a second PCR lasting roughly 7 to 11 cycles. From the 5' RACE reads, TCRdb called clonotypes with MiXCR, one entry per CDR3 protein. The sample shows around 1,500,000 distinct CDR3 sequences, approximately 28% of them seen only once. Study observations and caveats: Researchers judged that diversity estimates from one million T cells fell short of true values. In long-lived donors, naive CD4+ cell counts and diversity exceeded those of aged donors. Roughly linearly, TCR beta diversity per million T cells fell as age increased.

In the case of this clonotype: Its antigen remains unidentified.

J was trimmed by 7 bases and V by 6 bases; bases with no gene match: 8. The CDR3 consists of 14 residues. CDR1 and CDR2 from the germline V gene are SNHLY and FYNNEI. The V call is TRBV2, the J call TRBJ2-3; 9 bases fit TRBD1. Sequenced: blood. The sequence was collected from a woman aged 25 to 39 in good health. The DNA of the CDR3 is TGTGCCAGCAGCGCCGGGACAGGGACCCATACGCAGTATTTT. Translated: CASSAGTGTHTQYF.